This paragraph reports one T cell receptor beta chain. The antigen remains unidentified. Antiretroviral therapy had run roughly three months, about 14 weeks, before follow-up blood collection. No cell fractionation was done, so the repertoire covers all unsorted peripheral blood T cells. An approximately 2.4 ml peripheral blood sample was taken for RNA. The sample originates from a study of HIV-infected patients and healthy controls. V lost 0 bases to trimming and J lost 4 bases, with 4 bases between them. The CDR3 covers 12 residues. CDR1 is MNHEY and CDR2 is SVGAGI in the germline V gene. Alpha and beta constant-region primers primed reverse transcription of around 0.5 ug RNA. Using multiplexing indices, alpha and beta chain libraries were generated apart by chain-specific third strand synthesis. One entry per CDR3 protein results from TCRdb running MiXCR on the 5' RACE reads. The table has about 8,600 distinct CDR3 sequences, approximately 8.7% seen once.

Points from the study as a whole: HIV-associated CDR3 frequencies dropped significantly during therapy; CMV-associated ones, mostly rising, changed nonsignificantly. Eight alpha and eight beta V genes differed significantly in mean usage between HIV-infected patients and controls. HIV+ repertoires were severely depleted of MAIT alpha-chain CDR3s, unlike healthy controls.

This chain connects TRBV6-5 to TRBJ2-7; D is undetermined. The source is an adult with HIV infection. The input for sequencing was blood, taken during antiretroviral therapy. CDR3 protein: CASSYSPYEQYF. CDR3 DNA: TGTGCCAGCAGTTACTCGCCATACGAGCAGTACTTC.